Below are 18 T cell receptor beta chains sequenced from a single sample in a study of HIV-infected patients and healthy controls. Alpha and beta constant-region primers primed reverse transcription of around 500 ng RNA. Alpha and beta chain libraries were made separately by chain-specific third strand synthesis with multiplexing indices. TCRdb ran MiXCR on the 5' RACE reads and lists one entry per CDR3 protein. The data show about 8,600 distinct CDR3 sequences, approximately 7.9% seen once. Antiretroviral therapy had run roughly three months, about 14 weeks, before follow-up blood collection. All unsorted peripheral T cells were captured because whole blood was used without fractionation. Sample: blood, taken during antiretroviral therapy. These receptors were obtained from an adult with HIV infection.

This clonotype occurred many times. The chain uses TRBV7-8 and TRBJ1-5, with D hard to call. Per the germline V gene, CDR1 is SGHVS and CDR2 is FQNEAQ. This CDR3 is 15 amino acids long. Trimming removed 1 base at V and 11 bases at J, with 18 bases between. The CDR3 region is CASSLDVSWKWAQHF. CDR3 coding DNA: TGTGCCAGCAGCTTAGACGTTAGTTGGAAGTGGGCCCAGCATTTT.

This clonotype qualifies as medium-sized. This chain links TRBV5-1 with TRBJ2-6; tentatively, D is TRBD2 (6 bases). The CDR3 has 15 residues. Germline-derived CDR1 and CDR2 are SGHRS and YFSETQ. Trimming stripped 5 bases from V and 4 bases from J, with 13 bases between. CDR3 amino acids: CASSPWLAGANVLTF. The CDR3 nucleotides are TGCGCCAGCAGTCCTTGGCTAGCGGGGGCCAACGTCCTGACTTTC.

This clonotype was observed at least ten times. The V call is TRBV13, the J call TRBJ1-4; unclear D gene. CDR1 is PRHDT, CDR2 FYEKMQ, per germline (reference sequence). This CDR3 spans 14 amino acids. The V end lost 8 bases, the J end lost 4 bases, and 14 bases lay between the germline ends. The CDR3 here is CASGKGAVNEKLFF. DNA for the CDR3: TGTGCCAGCGGAAAGGGTGCTGTTAATGAAAAACTGTTTTTT.

This clonotype was observed many times. This rearrangement joins TRBV5-1 to TRBJ2-1, with 7 bases aligning to TRBD2. Germline V gene sequence: CDR1 SGHRS, CDR2 YFSETQ. The CDR3 spans 14 residues. The J segment lost 5 bases and the V segment lost 2 bases, leaving 4 bases of the junction unmatched. This CDR3 is CASSFSSGNNEQFF. The CDR3 nucleotides are TGCGCCAGCAGCTTTTCTAGCGGCAACAATGAGCAGTTCTTC.

A few counts support this clonotype. The CDR3 protein is CARITEDSNQPQHF. As DNA, the CDR3 is TGCGCCAGGATCACCGAGGATAGCAATCAGCCCCAGCATTTT. The gene calls are TRBV5-1 and TRBJ1-5; D remains ambiguous. This CDR3 comprises 14 residues. V lost 8 bases and J lost 0, with 12 bases in between. CDR1 is SGHRS, CDR2 YFSETQ, per germline.

This clonotype is medium-sized. V gene TRBV24-1 combines with J gene TRBJ2-2; 13 bases line up with TRBD2. The V and J ends lost 3 bases and 9 bases, in that order; junction bases with no gene match: 3. CDR3 length equals 15 residues. CDR1 is KGHDR and CDR2 is SFDVKD in the germline V gene. CDR3 nucleotide sequence: TGTGCCACCAGTGATGGGACTAGCGGGACTCGGGAGCTGTTTTTT. Translated: CATSDGTSGTRELFF.

This clonotype was observed at least ten times. CDR3 residues: CSGEQVDTEAFF. DNA of the CDR3: TGCAGCGGAGAGCAGGTCGACACTGAAGCTTTCTTT. The chain joins TRBV29-1 to TRBJ1-1; D unresolved. Germline V gene sequence: CDR1 SQVTM, CDR2 ANQGSEA. V lost 7 bases, J lost 3 bases, and 12 bases lay in between. This CDR3 region has 12 residues.

This clonotype was recorded many times. The genes are TRBV10-3 and TRBJ2-5; D is uncertain. Looked up from germline, CDR1 is ENHRY and CDR2 is SYGVKD. V was pared by 3 bases and J by 3 bases, with 8 bases between. The CDR3 loop spans 13 amino acids. CDR3 sequence (DNA): TGTGCCATCAGTGACGCCCCGAAAGAGACCCAGTACTTC. Encoded protein: CAISDAPKETQYF.

This clonotype was recorded many times. V and J are TRBV7-8 and TRBJ2-7, with D unresolved. The CDR3 loop spans 11 amino acids. CDR1 is SGHVS, CDR2 FQNEAQ, per germline. V lost 1 base and J 5 bases, leaving 3 bases between the germline ends. The CDR3 nucleotides are TGTGCCAGCAGCTTAGGTAACGAGCAGTACTTC. Translation: CASSLGNEQYF.

This clonotype is labeled as medium-sized (0.01 to 0.1%). The rearrangement links TRBV2 to TRBJ2-3, with 7 bases matching TRBD2. After removal of 6 bases from V and 3 bases from J, the junction contained 21 bases not matched to a gene. Per the germline V gene, CDR1 is SNHLY and CDR2 is FYNNEI. The CDR3 length is 19 residues. This CDR3 reads CASSISLPTVVGGTDTQYF. The CDR3 region has the DNA TGTGCCAGCAGCATAAGTTTACCGACTGTCGTCGGGGGGACAGATACGCAGTATTTT.

This clonotype was counted at least ten times. V usage is TRBV30 and J usage is TRBJ1-1; tentatively, D is TRBD1 (6 bases). There are 13 residues in the CDR3. V shed 1 base and J shed 3 bases, with 9 bases lying between them. CDR1 is GTSNPN, CDR2 SVGIG, per germline (reference sequence). This chain's CDR3 is CAWSGQVDTEAFF. The CDR3 DNA reads as TGTGCCTGGAGTGGACAGGTGGACACTGAAGCTTTCTTT.

This clonotype is labeled as medium-sized. The rearrangement uses TRBV7-8 and TRBJ2-5, with TRBD1 identical over 8 bases. The CDR3 loop spans 13 amino acids. Per the germline V gene, CDR1 is SGHVS and CDR2 is FQNEAQ. Germline trimming cut 6 bases from V and 5 bases from J; bases unmatched to any gene: 5. The CDR3 DNA is TGTGCCAGCAGTAAGGACAGGGCGGAGACCCAGTACTTC. Protein product: CASSKDRAETQYF.

This clonotype has a count of ten or more. The CDR3 region has the DNA TGTGCCAGCAGCCAAGGTGACCTATTCACAGATACGCAGTATTTT. Translating it yields CASSQGDLFTDTQYF. The chain recombines TRBV3-1 with TRBJ2-3; D call uncertain. The ends were cut back, 1 base at V and 2 bases at J, with 10 bases in the middle. The CDR3 contains 15 residues. Germline assignment: CDR1 LGHDT and CDR2 YNNKEL (reference sequence).

This clonotype counts as medium-sized. The rearrangement joins TRBV12-3 or TRBV12-4 to TRBJ1-3; tentatively, D is TRBD1 (5 bases). Deletions cut 5 bases from V and 0 bases from J, with 11 bases between. The CDR3 spans 15 residues. This CDR3 reads CASSEDSVSGNTIYF. The CDR3, as DNA: TGTGCCAGCAGTGAAGACAGCGTCTCTGGAAACACCATATATTTT.

This clonotype appeared many times. This chain links TRBV12-3 or TRBV12-4 with TRBJ1-2; 8 positions match TRBD1. The ends lost 4 bases at V and 7 bases at J; junction bases unmatched: 17. This CDR3 comprises 17 residues. CDR3: CASSSDRGSQHFFGYTF. The CDR3 coding sequence is TGTGCCAGCAGTTCCGACAGGGGCTCGCAGCATTTCTTTGGCTACACCTTC.

Relative to its sample, this clonotype is medium-sized (0.01 to 0.1%). The chain employs TRBV27 and TRBJ2-7; a weak D match, TRBD1 (6 bases). CDR3 length: 11 amino acids. The germline V gene has CDR1 MNHEY and CDR2 SMNVEV (reference sequence). The V end was cut by 9 bases, the J end by 3 bases, with 9 bases between. For the CDR3, the DNA is TGTGCCAGACAGGGCAGCTACGAGCAGTACGTC. It specifies CARQGSYEQYV.

This clonotype is deemed medium-sized. This rearrangement joins TRBV6-1 to TRBJ2-7, with D possibly TRBD1 on 6 matching bases. The V end was cut by 6 bases, the J end by 5 bases, with 14 bases between. The CDR3 has 13 residues. The germline CDR1 and CDR2 sequences are MNHNS and SASEGT. CDR3 nucleotide sequence: TGTGCCAGCAGACAGGGTAACCGGAACGAGCAGTACGTC. Its translation: CASRQGNRNEQYV.

By sample fraction, this clonotype is medium-sized. V gene TRBV5-4 combines with J gene TRBJ1-2; possibly TRBD1 for D (6 bases). The CDR3 runs 15 residues. Germline V gene sequence: CDR1 SGHNT, CDR2 YYREEE (reference sequence). V dropped 7 bases and J dropped 2 bases, with 18 bases sitting between them. For the CDR3, the DNA is TGTGCCAGCGGAACAAGGGGCCAGGGGAACTATGGCTACACCTTC. This gives the protein CASGTRGQGNYGYTF.